The clone carrying this T cell receptor (beta chain) was counted only a few times. Its specificity is not known. V shed 1 base and J shed 3 bases, with 9 bases lying between them. Germline lookup yields CDR1 SGHTA and CDR2 FQGNSA. The CDR3 extends over 14 amino acids. TCRdb re-analysed the 5' RACE reads in MiXCR, keeping a single row per CDR3 protein. The sample shows 100,000 to 150,000 distinct CDR3 sequences, under 8.5% of them seen only once. The data belong to a study of T cells after yellow fever vaccination. Study summary: Some fractions had low cell numbers, and these were prepared with SMART-Seq v4 Ultra Low Input. Study-level points and caveats: At approximately 96% for CD4 and 75% to 90% for CD8, most primary-vaccination clones showed up again after the booster.

The TCR sequence derives from a man aged 18 to 30 who received the YFV17D yellow fever vaccine. The chain employs TRBV7-2 and TRBJ1-2; D might be TRBD1 (5 bases). Specimen: CD4+ T cells sorted from PBMCs, collected more than 8 days after the first yellow fever vaccination. The DNA of the CDR3 is TGTGCCAGCAGCTTAGTTCCGGGGGACTATGGCTACACCTTC. Amino acids: CASSLVPGDYGYTF.